These 7 T cell receptor beta chains were sequenced from one sample in a study of shared clonotypes between healthy human individuals. TCRdb's copy holds only in-frame clones and misses some; the assay was immunoSEQ multiplex PCR. The sample shows just over 2,000,000 clones, around 95% of them seen only once. The sample was naive CD4+ T cells sorted from blood. As to subset: CD45RA+ positively selected. Receptors were obtained from a man younger than 30 in good health.

The V and J genes are TRBV5-1 and TRBJ1-2; tentatively, D is TRBD1 (5 bases). Per the germline V gene, CDR1 is SGHRS and CDR2 is YFSETQ. The length of the CDR3 is 14 residues. V lost 1 base, J lost 7 bases, and 14 bases lay in between. The DNA of the CDR3 is TGCGCCAGCAGCTTGACCACAGGACAATTTGGCTACACCTTC. Protein product: CASSLTTGQFGYTF.

This chain joins TRBV6-6 and TRBJ1-1; the D is unclear. Germline V CDR1 and CDR2: MNHNY, SVGAGI (reference sequence). CDR3 length equals 14 residues. The V and J ends lost 4 bases and 2 bases respectively, with 11 bases between them. CDR3 amino acids: CASSWLTANTEAFF. The CDR3 nucleotides read TGTGCCAGCAGTTGGTTGACGGCAAACACTGAAGCTTTCTTT.

Concerning this clone itself: The same CDR3 can be traced to other DNA sequences in this sample. The chain uses TRBV18 and TRBJ2-3, with 7 bases fitting TRBD1. CDR3 size: 15 residues. The J segment lost 0 bases and the V segment lost 3 bases, leaving 3 bases of the junction unmatched. From germline, CDR1 is KGHSH and CDR2 LQKENI. In DNA, the CDR3 is TGTGCCAGCTCACCTAGACAGGGTAGCACAGATACGCAGTATTTT. It translates to CASSPRQGSTDTQYF.

The J gene is TRBJ2-3, the V gene TRBV21-1; the table's TRBD1 call for D was not verified on the DNA. TRBV21-1 is noted as a pseudogene. The CDR3 is 15 amino acids. CDR3 protein: CASSKGMRGTGQGYF. The CDR3 bases are TGTGCCAGCAGCAAAGGAATGAGGGGGACAGGGCAGGGGTATTTT.

The rearrangement uses TRBV6-5 and TRBJ1-2; D possibly corresponds to TRBD1 (5 bases). This CDR3 region has 11 residues. CDR1 is MNHEY, CDR2 SVGAGI, per germline. Trimming took 6 bases from V and 8 from J, leaving 10 bases between them. DNA for the CDR3: TGTGCCAGCAGCTCAGGGATGGGCTACACCTTC. This codes for CASSSGMGYTF.

The chain is built from TRBV7-9 and TRBJ2-1, with D possibly TRBD2 on 5 matching bases. Germline assignment: CDR1 SEHNR and CDR2 FQNEAQ (reference sequence). This CDR3 is 16 amino acids long. Trimming removed 5 bases from V and 0 bases from J, with 14 bases in between. CDR3 in DNA: TGTGCCAGCAGCCCCCGCGGTAGCGCCTCCTACAATGAGCAGTTCTTC. This encodes CASSPRGSASYNEQFF.

The chain uses TRBV6-5 and TRBJ1-2; 12 nucleotides align to TRBD1. Trimming took 6 bases from V and 6 from J; bases not matched to a gene: 8. The CDR3 length is 15 residues. CDR1 MNHEY and CDR2 SVGAGI come from the germline V gene. CDR3 nucleotides: TGTGCCAGCAGCCCCCGGGACAGGGGGCGCGATGGCTACACCTTC. Translated: CASSPRDRGRDGYTF.